This T cell receptor (beta chain) is from a study of T-cell reconstitution after alpha-beta-depleted transplantation in children. This clonotype was seen ten or more times. Its matching antigen is unknown. The TCRbeta library incorporated unique molecular identifiers. One entry per CDR3 protein results from TCRdb running MiXCR on the PCR reads. This repertoire shows 44,000 or so distinct CDR3 sequences, 7.5% to 10% found once; its top ten account for 25% to 30%. Study results and caveats: Diversity and T-cell counts at one year after transplant derived mostly from new T cells.

The CDR3 loop spans 17 amino acids. The germline V gene has CDR1 SGHRS and CDR2 YFSETQ. Unmatched junction bases numbered 9, after V lost 0 bases and J lost 4 bases. The origin of this receptor is a male patient between 2 and 10 years old who had a stem cell transplant for chronic granulomatous disease, so the T cells may come from the graft donor. The sample was PBMCs, mostly from graft donor cells, taken 60 days after TCRalphabeta/CD19-depleted stem cell transplant. This chain joins TRBV5-1 and TRBJ2-5; TRBD2 matches 10 bases. CDR3 loop: CASSLGRPSGSVETQYF. CDR3 in DNA: TGCGCCAGCAGCTTGGGTAGACCTAGCGGGAGTGTAGAGACCCAGTACTTC.